This is a list of T cell receptor beta chains from one sample in a study of Ad26.COV2.S vaccination and SARS-CoV-2 variants. Sequencing was performed with immunoSEQ multiplex PCR; in TCRdb, only in-frame clones are kept and a portion is missing. In the table there are 350,000 to 500,000 clones, about 90% of which are singletons. Sequences were derived from peripheral blood, sampled in a trial of Ad26.COV2.S vaccine versus placebo. The receptors come from a person between 18 and 59 years old who received the Ad26.COV2.S COVID-19 vaccine or a placebo. Each CDR3 is given with its conserved first and last residue. The D gene is left open where the match is weak.

d_call j_call v_call cdr3_aa
TRBD2 TRBJ2-1 TRBV6-2/TRBV6-3 CASSPLAGVSNEQFF
TRBD2 TRBJ2-1 TRBV29-1 CSVRTSGRVSYNEQFF
. TRBJ2-7 TRBV6-4 CASSDSEEKGRDLSSYEQYF
. TRBJ2-7 TRBV28 CASSLSPYEQYF
TRBD2 TRBJ2-5 TRBV18 CASSLPTSGWETQYF
. TRBJ2-5 TRBV7-2 CASSSGSGETQYF
. TRBJ2-1 TRBV7-9 CASSLEGSGYSDEQFF
. TRBJ1-3 TRBV27 CASSPDSFVNTIYF
. TRBJ1-4 TRBV18 CASSPGREKLFF
TRBD1 TRBJ2-7 TRBV29-1 CSVTGTAYEQYF